These 2 T cell receptor beta chains came from one sample sequenced in a study of T-cell memory formation after mild COVID-19. In TCRdb, the 5' RACE reads were re-called with MiXCR into one record per CDR3 protein. The sample contains about 290,000 distinct CDR3 sequences, about 15% of which appear only once. The sequenced sample was PBMCs or a T cell subset sorted from them (not recorded which). The receptors stem from a man aged 18 to 29 who had mild COVID-19 (a few samples of this study predate the infection). Cell type and time point are not known.

Only a few counts were recorded for this clonotype. The chain combines TRBV10-3 with TRBJ2-3; D might be TRBD1 or TRBD2, each matching 7 bases. CDR3 length: 13 amino acids. Germline CDR1 and CDR2: ENHRY and SYGVKD. Deletions cut 10 bases from V and 0 bases from J, with 11 bases between. Here the CDR3 DNA reads TGTGCCACAGGGGGGGGGAGCACAGATACGCAGTATTTT. Protein sequence: CATGGGSTDTQYF.

Ten or more counts support this clonotype. This chain uses TRBV6-2 or TRBV6-3 with TRBJ2-7; D possibly uses TRBD1 or TRBD2 (5 bases each). This CDR3 is 14 amino acids long. Deletions cut 8 bases from V and 0 bases from J, with 14 bases between. Per germline, CDR1 MNHEY and CDR2 SVGEGT. DNA for the CDR3: TGTGCCAGCGGTCCTGTGGGGACCTCCTACGAGCAGTACTTC. Its translation is CASGPVGTSYEQYF.